Each of the 26 T cell receptor beta chains below was sequenced from the same sample in a study of blood T cell repertoires in COVID-19. Data came from immunoSEQ multiplex PCR; TCRdb stores just in-frame clones and leaves some out. The sample holds more than 25,000 clones, around 87% seen once. The sample comprised peripheral blood. These receptors originate from a man in his fifties or sixties with active COVID-19.

The V gene is TRBV30, the J gene TRBJ2-5, with a weak D call TRBD1 (6 bases). V was shortened by 5 bases and J by 1 base, with 11 bases between the two germline ends. CDR1 GTSNPN and CDR2 SVGIG come from the germline V gene (reference sequence). This CDR3 region has 13 residues. DNA for the CDR3: TGTGCCTGGGGCAGGGGAATCCAAGAGACCCAGTACTTC. Its protein product is CAWGRGIQETQYF.

V is TRBV3-1 (or the pseudogene TRBV3-2) and J is TRBJ2-1; possible D gene TRBD2, 5 bases. This CDR3 contains 13 residues. Trimming took 1 base from V and 7 from J, leaving 8 bases between them. The germline V gene has CDR1 LGHDT and CDR2 YNNKEL (reference sequence). CDR3 loop: CASSQAGVNEQFF. Here the CDR3 DNA reads TGTGCCAGCAGCCAAGCCGGGGTGAATGAGCAGTTCTTC.

This chain joins TRBV5-5 and TRBJ2-5; TRBD2 aligns across 11 bases. In germline, CDR1 is SGHKS, CDR2 YYEKEE (reference sequence). The ends lost 0 bases at V and 5 bases at J; junction bases unmatched: 9. This CDR3 comprises 17 residues. As DNA, the CDR3 is TGTGCCAGCAGCTTGGTAGCGGGGGGGCCGATAGGGGAGACCCAGTACTTC. Translation: CASSLVAGGPIGETQYF.

V usage is TRBV24-1 and J usage is TRBJ1-2, with a tentative D call TRBD1 (5 bases). The germline V gene has CDR1 KGHDR and CDR2 SFDVKD. The V end was cut by 3 bases, the J end by 6 bases, with 10 bases between. The CDR3 runs to 13 residues. The CDR3 region has the DNA TGTGCCACCAGTGATGTAACAGGCAATGGCTACACCTTC. It translates to CATSDVTGNGYTF.

This clone has a handful of counts. The chain recombines TRBV6-2 or TRBV6-3 with TRBJ2-3; D call uncertain. V was clipped by 5 bases and J by 3 bases, with 6 bases between them. The V gene's germline CDR1 is MNHEY and CDR2 SVGEGT. This CDR3 spans 12 amino acids. For the CDR3, the DNA is TGTGCCAGCAGTACGACTACAGATACGCAGTATTTT. Encoded protein: CASSTTTDTQYF.

The V gene is TRBV9, the J gene TRBJ2-7, with D perhaps TRBD1 (5 bases). The germline gives CDR1 SGDLS, CDR2 YYNGEE. Trimming shortened V by 0 bases and J by 6 bases, and 13 bases separated the two germline ends. The CDR3 runs 14 residues. CDR3 DNA: TGTGCCAGCAGCGTAGGTGGCAGGGCTATCGAGCAGTACTTC. It codes for CASSVGGRAIEQYF.

The chain has TRBV2 and TRBJ2-1, with a tentative D call TRBD2 (5 bases). The CDR3 consists of 12 residues. In germline, CDR1 is SNHLY, CDR2 FYNNEI. Trimming pared 7 bases from V and 9 bases from J, leaving 13 bases between. As DNA, the CDR3 is TGTGCCAGCACGGGGATGTCAAGTGAGCAGTTCTTC. Its protein product is CASTGMSSEQFF.

As concerns this clone: The CDR3 ends on some other residue instead of the conserved phenylalanine or tryptophan, so this is likely a read error. The DNA is left out, because the CDR3 cannot be placed on it with certainty; the CDR3 is given as TCRdb lists it. V and J are TRBV4-2 and TRBJ2-3; TRBD1, as called in the table, went unchecked against the DNA. The germline gives CDR1 LGHNA, CDR2 YNFKEQ. The CDR3 spans 13 amino acids, including both terminal residues. The CDR3 sequence is CASSITLDGDRLL.

The rearrangement joins TRBV2 to TRBJ1-2, with D unclear. The CDR3 is made up of 15 amino acids. Germline V gene sequence: CDR1 SNHLY, CDR2 FYNNEI. V lost 6 bases and J lost 2, with 16 bases in between. The CDR3 DNA follows: TGTGCCAGCAGAATTGACACCTACACAAACTATGGCTACACCTTC. Its protein is CASRIDTYTNYGYTF. Together with reference TRBV2 and TRBJ1-2, the CDR3 gives the full variable domain: EPEVTQTPSHQVTQMGQEVILRCVPISNHLYFYWYRQILGQKVEFLVSFYNNEISEKSEIFDDQFSVERPDGSNFTLKIRSTKLEDSAMYFCASRIDTYTNYGYTFGSGTRLTVV.

This sequence joins TRBV4-1 and TRBJ2-1; TRBD2 matches 10 bases. The germline gives CDR1 MGHRA, CDR2 YSYEKL. This CDR3 spans 15 amino acids. J was trimmed by 6 bases and V by 2 bases; bases with no gene match: 4. DNA for the CDR3: TGCGCCAGCAGCCAACTAGCGGGGGCGGGCAATGAGCAGTTCTTC. Translated, it gives CASSQLAGAGNEQFF.

Of note for this clone: The junction differs from germline at one of its ends, possibly a read error. The V and J genes are TRBV7-3 and TRBJ2-7; a possible D gene is TRBD1 (6 bases). The CDR3 contains 14 residues. The germline CDR1 and CDR2 sequences are SGHTA and FQGTGA. CDR3 DNA sequence: TGTGCCAGCAGCATAACGACAGGAGCCTACGAGCAGTACTTC. It encodes CASSITTGAYEQYF. The complete variable domain, with remaining parts taken from reference TRBV7-3 and TRBJ2-7, reads GAGVSQTPSNKVTEKGKYVELRCDPISGHTALYWYRQSLGQGPEFLIYFQGTGAADDSGLPNDRFFAVRPEGSVSTLKIQRTERGDSAVYLCASSITTGAYEQYFGPGTRLTVT.

The V and J genes are TRBV2 and TRBJ2-7; TRBD2 agrees at 14 bases. The CDR3 spans 15 residues. The germline V gene has CDR1 SNHLY and CDR2 FYNNEI. After removal of 5 bases from V and 5 bases from J, the junction contained 5 bases not matched to a gene. CDR3 DNA sequence: TGTGCCAGCAGTCTAAGGACTAGCGGGGGGAACGAGCAGTACTTC. Its translation: CASSLRTSGGNEQYF.

The chain uses TRBV19 and TRBJ1-5; possibly TRBD1 for D (5 bases). The CDR3 sequence is 13 residues long. Germline CDR1 reads LNHDA; CDR2 reads SQIVND (reference sequence). The ends were cut back, 5 bases at V and 4 bases at J, with 9 bases in the middle. This CDR3 reads CASSLQGNQPQHF. As DNA, the CDR3 is TGTGCCAGTAGTCTCCAGGGTAATCAGCCCCAGCATTTT.

This chain uses TRBV5-1 with TRBJ2-1; 7 nucleotides match TRBD2. CDR3 size: 14 residues. CDR1 and CDR2 (germline): SGHRS, YFSETQ. V lost 5 bases, J lost 5 bases, and 7 bases stayed unmatched. The CDR3 is CASRRLAVNNEQFF. CDR3 sequence (DNA): TGCGCCAGCAGGCGACTAGCCGTCAACAATGAGCAGTTCTTC. The full variable domain, with the rest looked up from reference TRBV5-1 and TRBJ2-1, is KAGVTQTPRYLIKTRGQQVTLSCSPISGHRSVSWYQQTPGQGLQFLFEYFSETQRNKGNFPGRFSGRQFSNSRSEMNVSTLELGDSALYLCASRRLAVNNEQFFGPGTRLTVL.

The V and J genes are TRBV6-1 and TRBJ1-5; possible D gene TRBD1, 6 bases. Per germline, CDR1 MNHNS and CDR2 SASEGT. This CDR3 region has 14 residues. Trimming cost V 1 base and J 7 bases, with 11 bases left between them. As DNA, the CDR3 is TGTGCCAGCAGTGAAGACAGGGTTGGGCAGCCCCAGCATTTT. Residues: CASSEDRVGQPQHF.

This clone is a singleton in its sample. The chain joins TRBV3-1 (or the pseudogene TRBV3-2) to TRBJ2-7, with D possibly being TRBD2 (6 bases). The CDR3 runs to 15 residues. V lost 6 bases to trimming and J lost 1 base, with 16 bases between them. Germline V gene sequence: CDR1 LGHDT, CDR2 YNNKEL (reference sequence). The CDR3 is CASSFAGRDSYEQYF. CDR3 nucleotide sequence: TGTGCCAGCAGTTTCGCGGGGCGGGATTCCTACGAGCAGTACTTC.

The V gene is TRBV7-6, the J gene TRBJ1-4; 7 bases are shared with TRBD1. The CDR3 length is 19 residues. The germline V gene has CDR1 SGHVS and CDR2 FNYEAQ. V lost 3 bases to trimming and J lost 0 bases; unmatched junction nucleotides: 13. The CDR3 is CASSFPLTGRRPTNEKLFF. In DNA, the CDR3 is TGTGCCAGCAGCTTTCCCCTGACAGGGAGGCGTCCAACTAATGAAAAACTGTTTTTT. The full variable domain, in which reference TRBV7-6 and TRBJ1-4 provide the parts outside the CDR3, is GAGVSQSPRYKVTKRGQDVALRCDPISGHVSLYWYRQALGQGPEFLTYFNYEAQQDKSGLPNDRFSAERPEGSISTLTIQRTEQRDSAMYRCASSFPLTGRRPTNEKLFFGSGTQLSVL.

In its sample, this clone was seen a few times. J is TRBJ1-5 and V is TRBV6-2 or TRBV6-3; TRBD1 might be the D (5 bases). The V and J ends lost 6 bases and 2 bases respectively, with 14 bases between them. This CDR3 has 15 amino acids. The germline gives CDR1 MNHEY, CDR2 SVGEGT. CDR3 sequence (DNA): TGTGCCAGCAGCCCGGCGCGGGGACGCAATCAGCCCCAGCATTTT. It encodes CASSPARGRNQPQHF.

The chain carries TRBV3-1 (or the pseudogene TRBV3-2) and TRBJ2-4; perhaps TRBD1 as D (6 bases). Trimming shortened V by 5 bases and J by 6 bases, and 17 bases separated the two germline ends. This CDR3 region has 15 residues. CDR1 LGHDT and CDR2 YNNKEL come from the germline V gene (reference sequence). CDR3 loop: CASSAAGVGANIQYF. Written as DNA, the CDR3 is TGTGCCAGCAGCGCCGCAGGGGTTGGGGCAAACATTCAGTACTTC.

The rearrangement links TRBV7-6 to TRBJ2-2; TRBD2 agrees at 12 bases. The CDR3 runs to 18 residues. V shed 5 bases and J 6 bases; nucleotides not matched to a gene: 13. CDR1 SGHVS and CDR2 FNYEAQ come from the germline V gene. CDR3 protein: CASSARTSGVTAPGELFF. In nucleotides, the CDR3 is TGTGCCAGCAGCGCCCGGACTAGCGGGGTGACCGCGCCCGGGGAGCTGTTTTTT.

The chain recombines TRBV9 with TRBJ2-3; TRBD1 matches at 7 bases. CDR1 and CDR2 (germline): SGDLS, YYNGEE. This CDR3 is 16 amino acids long. The V segment lost 7 bases and the J segment 4 bases; nucleotides outside the gene matches: 15. The CDR3 spells CASLRVTGNTPDTQYF. CDR3 bases: TGTGCCAGCCTCCGGGTGACAGGGAATACGCCAGATACGCAGTATTTT.

The chain has TRBV6-4 and TRBJ1-1, with 8 bases identical to TRBD1. The ends lost 0 bases at V and 1 base at J; junction bases unmatched: 1. The CDR3 runs to 15 residues. Germline V lookup: CDR1 MRHNA, CDR2 SNTAGT. The CDR3 region is CASSDSTGGNTEAFF. For the CDR3, the DNA is TGTGCCAGCAGTGACTCCACAGGGGGGAACACTGAAGCTTTCTTT.

The V and J genes are TRBV5-1 and TRBJ2-1; 9 nucleotides match TRBD2. Trimming removed 2 bases from V and 8 bases from J; junction bases left unmatched: 8. This CDR3 is 15 amino acids long. Germline CDR1 and CDR2: SGHRS and YFSETQ. CDR3 sequence: CASSFFSGGGDEQFF. CDR3 nucleotides: TGCGCCAGCAGCTTCTTTAGCGGGGGAGGCGATGAGCAGTTCTTC.

The chain has TRBV9 and TRBJ2-5, with 14 bases fitting TRBD2. V gave up 4 bases and J gave up 2 bases; unmatched junction bases: 4. The CDR3 has 16 residues. Germline CDR1 and CDR2: SGDLS and YYNGEE. CDR3 coding DNA: TGTGCCAGCAGCTCGGGGACTAGCGGGGGTCAAGAGACCCAGTACTTC. Translation gives CASSSGTSGGQETQYF.

The chain couples TRBV19 to TRBJ2-3; tentative D call: TRBD2 (5 bases). There are 14 residues in the CDR3. V was clipped by 6 bases and J by 0 bases, with 10 bases between them. The germline gives CDR1 LNHDA, CDR2 SQIVND (reference sequence). The CDR3 region is CASSAGSSTDTQYF. The CDR3 DNA sequence: TGTGCCAGTAGCGCGGGTTCTAGCACAGATACGCAGTATTTT.

The chain employs TRBV9 and TRBJ2-3; tentative D call: TRBD1 (5 bases). CDR1 and CDR2 (germline): SGDLS, YYNGEE. The CDR3 has 17 residues. Trimming shortened V by 0 bases and J by 3 bases, and 17 bases separated the two germline ends. CDR3 sequence: CASSVGLTAYNTDTQYF. The CDR3 bases are TGTGCCAGCAGCGTAGGGTTGACAGCGTATAATACAGATACGCAGTATTTT.